One sample yielded the 25 T cell receptor beta chains listed below, sequenced in a study of post-analysis software for immune sequencing data. Overall study results and limits: Included in a set of four or five TRBV segments more frequent in patients than controls were TRBV5-6, TRBV5-1 and TRBV20-1.

For these TCRs, the target antigens are not known. Prepared TCR beta cDNA libraries contained unique molecular identifiers. TCRdb re-called the PCR reads with MiXCR, one entry per CDR3 protein. The table has some 800,000 distinct CDR3 sequences, approximately 44% seen once; the top ten hold over 4.5%. Sequencing input: blood. These receptors originate from a girl between 5 and 17 years old with multiple sclerosis.

This clonotype was recorded a few times. The chain uses TRBV29-1 and TRBJ2-1; D may be TRBD1 (5 bases). The CDR3 loop spans 16 amino acids. The ends were cut back, 0 bases at V and 8 bases at J, with 20 bases in the middle. In germline, CDR1 is SQVTM, CDR2 ANQGSEA. The CDR3 DNA reads as TGCAGCGTTGAAGATAGTCGTCAGGGTATTGATCATGAGCAGTTCTTC. Encoded protein: CSVEDSRQGIDHEQFF.

Notes on this clonotype: The CDR3 end shows no conserved phenylalanine or tryptophan, and so a read error is likely. The V gene is TRBV4-3, the J gene TRBJ1-2; TRBD1 matches at 7 bases. The V gene's germline CDR1 is LGHNA and CDR2 YSLEER. With 1 base clipped from V and 4 bases from J, the junction kept 9 bases outside the gene matches. The CDR3 runs 16 residues. This CDR3 reads CASSQGRGWDSYGYTV. CDR3 DNA: TGCGCCAGCAGCCAAGGCCGGGGATGGGACAGCTATGGCTACACCGTC.

This clonotype showed up just a few times. This chain uses TRBV4-3 with TRBJ2-6; D is undetermined. Deletions cut 4 bases from V and 2 bases from J, with 9 bases between. Germline-derived CDR1 and CDR2 are LGHNA and YSLEER. The CDR3 totals 15 residues. The CDR3: CASSPLPAGANVLTF. The CDR3 region has the DNA TGCGCCAGCAGCCCCTTGCCGGCTGGGGCCAACGTCCTGACTTTC.

V gene TRBV29-1 combines with J gene TRBJ1-5; weak D call: TRBD1 (6 bases). CDR3 size: 13 residues. Germline V lookup: CDR1 SQVTM, CDR2 ANQGSEA. Deletions cut 6 bases from V and 7 bases from J, with 16 bases between. The CDR3 region is CSVAGGFGQPQHF. DNA for the CDR3: TGCAGCGTCGCGGGGGGCTTCGGGCAGCCCCAGCATTTT.

The chain uses TRBV20-1 and TRBJ2-4; 7 bases align to TRBD1. The J call may be mistaken, given a closer DNA end match to TRBJ2-7. This CDR3 comprises 15 residues. Germline CDR1 reads DFQATT; CDR2 reads SNEGSKA (reference sequence). DNA of the CDR3: TGCAGTGCTCTCGATTATGGGGACAGTTCGTACGAGCAGTACTTC. Translated, it gives CSALDYGDSSYEQYF.

The genes are TRBV4-3 and TRBJ1-1, with 9 bases identical to TRBD1. With V trimmed by 1 base and J by 3 bases, 15 bases remained unmatched. There are 19 residues in the CDR3. CDR1 is LGHNA and CDR2 is YSLEER in the germline V gene. The CDR3 nucleotides are TGCGCCAGCAGCCAAGTGGTGGGGACAGGGCCTTTGGGGGACACTGAAGCTTTCTTT. Translation gives CASSQVVGTGPLGDTEAFF.

The chain uses TRBV7-2 and TRBJ2-3; 14 nucleotides match TRBD2. V shed 5 bases and J 6 bases; nucleotides not matched to a gene: 7. The CDR3 runs 16 residues. The germline gives CDR1 SGHTA, CDR2 FQGNSA. The CDR3 DNA reads TGTGCCAGCAGCCTCGGACTAGCGGGAGGTATCGATACGCAGTATTTT. It is translated as CASSLGLAGGIDTQYF. Full variable domain (remainder filled in from reference TRBV7-2 and TRBJ2-3): GAGVSQSPSNKVTEKGKDVELRCDPISGHTALYWYRQSLGQGLEFLIYFQGNSAPDKSGLPSDRFSAERTGGSVSTLTIQRTQQEDSAVYLCASSLGLAGGIDTQYFGPGTRLTVL.

The gene calls are TRBV20-1 and TRBJ2-5; 12 nucleotides align to TRBD2. J was trimmed by 0 bases and V by 3 bases; bases with no gene match: 14. Per the germline V gene, CDR1 is DFQATT and CDR2 is SNEGSKA (reference sequence). This CDR3 has 19 residues. Here the CDR3 reads CSASPQTSGSLIHQETQYF. CDR3 sequence (DNA): TGCAGTGCTAGCCCGCAGACTAGCGGGAGTCTCATCCACCAAGAGACCCAGTACTTC.

The chain is built from TRBV12-3 or TRBV12-4 and TRBJ2-3; 7 nucleotides match TRBD2. CDR3 length: 15 residues. V trimming: 2 bases; J trimming: 6 bases; junction bases outside the gene matches: 8. The CDR3 nucleotides read TGTGCCAGCAGTTTATGGGGGAGGGCCAGCGATACGCAGTATTTT. It yields the protein CASSLWGRASDTQYF.

This clonotype was seen a handful of times. The chain recombines TRBV18 with TRBJ2-5, with D possibly matching TRBD1 (7 bases). Trimming cost V 5 bases and J 1 base, with 14 bases left between them. This CDR3 comprises 15 residues. Germline V gives CDR1 KGHSH, CDR2 LQKENI. The CDR3 reads CASSAGQKSQETQYF. The CDR3 DNA follows: TGTGCCAGCTCAGCGGGACAGAAGAGCCAAGAGACCCAGTACTTC.

The chain recombines TRBV13 with TRBJ2-6; D perhaps matches TRBD2 (5 bases). Per germline, CDR1 PRHDT and CDR2 FYEKMQ (reference sequence). V lost 0 bases, J lost 0 bases, and 12 bases lay in between. This CDR3 is built from 18 residues. The CDR3 coding sequence is TGTGCCAGCAGCTTAGGACAGAGACTACGCTCTGGGGCCAACGTCCTGACTTTC. Translated, it gives CASSLGQRLRSGANVLTF.

The chain recombines TRBV6-5 with TRBJ2-5; 7 nucleotides match TRBD2. The CDR3 is made up of 16 amino acids. V was pared by 6 bases and J by 0 bases, with 10 bases of the junction left unmatched. CDR1 and CDR2 (germline): MNHEY, SVGAGI. This CDR3 reads CASSPLLAVYQETQYF. In DNA form, the CDR3 reads TGTGCCAGCAGCCCTCTCCTAGCGGTGTACCAAGAGACCCAGTACTTC.

The chain recombines TRBV6-1 with TRBJ2-7; 7 positions agree with TRBD2. V lost 1 base to trimming and J lost 1 base; unmatched junction nucleotides: 4. This CDR3 has 15 residues. The germline V gene encodes CDR1 MNHNS and CDR2 SASEGT. The CDR3 is CASSEDLAVSYEQYF. The CDR3 bases are TGTGCCAGCAGTGAAGACCTAGCGGTTTCCTACGAGCAGTACTTC.

The chain has TRBV7-2 and TRBJ1-1; 8 bases agree with TRBD1. Germline V lookup: CDR1 SGHTA, CDR2 FQGNSA. With V trimmed by 4 bases and J by 4 bases, 8 bases remained unmatched. The CDR3 extends over 15 amino acids. The CDR3 DNA follows: TGTGCCAGCAGCTCAACAGGGGGTCGGAGCACTGAAGCTTTCTTT. Protein product: CASSSTGGRSTEAFF.

As for this clonotype: One junction end disagrees with the germline gene, perhaps due to a read error. This chain links TRBV7-2 with TRBJ1-2; the D is unclear. The CDR3 loop spans 13 amino acids. Germline values: CDR1 SGHTA, CDR2 FQGNSA. The chain's CDR3 is CAGSLVGQDGYTF. The CDR3 coding sequence is TGTGCCGGCAGCTTAGTTGGCCAGGATGGCTACACCTTC.

This clonotype was seen more than once but under ten times. The CDR3 region has the DNA TGTGCCAGCAGTACTGGGCCCAGCTCCTATAATTCACCCCTCCACTTT. Translated: CASSTGPSSYNSPLHF. The chain is built from TRBV27 and TRBJ1-6; no reliable D call. The length of the CDR3 is 16 residues. Germline-derived CDR1 and CDR2 are MNHEY and SMNVEV (reference sequence). Trimming removed 5 bases at V and 0 bases at J, with 11 bases between.

This chain connects TRBV14 to TRBJ1-2; tentatively, D is TRBD1 (5 bases). Germline CDR1 reads SGHDN; CDR2 reads FVKESK. This CDR3 has 17 amino acids. Deletions cut 5 bases from V and 5 bases from J, with 24 bases between. CDR3 protein: CASSSIVIGQGQYGYTF. The CDR3 region has the DNA TGTGCCAGCAGCTCGATAGTCATCGGGCAGGGCCAGTATGGCTACACCTTC.

The chain combines TRBV6-6 with TRBJ1-5; D gene unclear. From germline, CDR1 is MNHNY and CDR2 SVGAGI (reference sequence). The CDR3 totals 14 residues. V dropped 5 bases and J dropped 0 bases, with 8 bases sitting between them. CDR3 coding DNA: TGTGCCAGCAGTACGACTAATAGCAATCAGCCCCAGCATTTT. Protein: CASSTTNSNQPQHF.

This clonotype has more than one count but fewer than ten. This chain joins TRBV4-2 and TRBJ2-5; D perhaps matches TRBD2 (5 bases). The V end lost 0 bases, the J end lost 2 bases, and 13 bases lay between the germline ends. Germline CDR1 LGHNA, CDR2 YNFKEQ. This CDR3 has 16 residues. The CDR3 bases are TGTGCCAGCAGCCAAGATTTCGGGAAGGGACAAGAGACCCAGTACTTC. It yields the protein CASSQDFGKGQETQYF.

The table lists this clonotype with a few counts. The rearrangement joins TRBV7-2 to TRBJ2-3; the D is unclear. V dropped 5 bases and J dropped 12 bases, with 15 bases sitting between them. The germline gives CDR1 SGHTA, CDR2 FQGNSA. The CDR3 length is 12 residues. The CDR3: CASSNEAPAQYF. The CDR3 coding sequence is TGTGCCAGCAGCAACGAGGCGCCGGCCCAGTATTTT.

This clonotype was seen a few times. This sequence joins TRBV29-1 and TRBJ2-1, with D unresolved. CDR3 length: 16 amino acids. The V and J ends lost 0 bases and 0 bases respectively, with 12 bases between them. Germline CDR1 is SQVTM and CDR2 is ANQGSEA. The CDR3 DNA is TGCAGCGTTGAAGACTCCGACCTCAGCTCCTACAATGAGCAGTTCTTC. Encoded protein: CSVEDSDLSSYNEQFF.

The gene calls are TRBV11-2 and TRBJ2-3; TRBD2 matches 10 bases. This CDR3 is built from 21 residues. The J segment lost 2 bases and the V segment lost 5 bases, leaving 22 bases of the junction unmatched. Germline CDR1 and CDR2: SGHAT and FQNNGV. For the CDR3, the DNA is TGTGCCAGCAGCCCACGGGTACTAGCGGGACCTACTACGCGACACACAGATACGCAGTATTTT. Its protein product is CASSPRVLAGPTTRHTDTQYF.

J is TRBJ2-1 and V is TRBV5-1; no reliable D call. The V end lost 4 bases, the J end lost 4 bases, and 15 bases lay between the germline ends. Per germline, CDR1 SGHRS and CDR2 YFSETQ. The CDR3 is made up of 15 amino acids. For the CDR3, the DNA is TGCGCCAGCAGCGGCGGAGCCCGTCTTTACAATGAGCAGTTCTTC. Its translation is CASSGGARLYNEQFF. Filled out from reference TRBV5-1 and TRBJ2-1, the complete variable domain reads KAGVTQTPRYLIKTRGQQVTLSCSPISGHRSVSWYQQTPGQGLQFLFEYFSETQRNKGNFPGRFSGRQFSNSRSEMNVSTLELGDSALYLCASSGGARLYNEQFFGPGTRLTVL.

In its sample, this clonotype was seen a few times. V usage is TRBV4-2 and J usage is TRBJ2-6; perhaps D is TRBD1 or TRBD2 (5 bases each). The CDR3 runs 17 residues. Per germline, CDR1 LGHNA and CDR2 YNFKEQ. Trimming took 1 base from V and 0 from J, leaving 10 bases between them. CDR3 in amino acids: CASSQVGDLSGANVLTF. The CDR3 DNA reads TGTGCCAGCAGCCAAGTGGGGGACCTCTCTGGGGCCAACGTCCTGACTTTC.

This chain connects TRBV2 to TRBJ1-4; perhaps TRBD1 as D (6 bases). CDR3 length equals 15 residues. V was pared by 6 bases and J by 2 bases, with 13 bases between. The germline V gene encodes CDR1 SNHLY and CDR2 FYNNEI. This chain's CDR3 is CASSVLGGTNEKLFF. The CDR3 coding sequence is TGTGCCAGCAGCGTTTTGGGGGGCACTAATGAAAAACTGTTTTTT.